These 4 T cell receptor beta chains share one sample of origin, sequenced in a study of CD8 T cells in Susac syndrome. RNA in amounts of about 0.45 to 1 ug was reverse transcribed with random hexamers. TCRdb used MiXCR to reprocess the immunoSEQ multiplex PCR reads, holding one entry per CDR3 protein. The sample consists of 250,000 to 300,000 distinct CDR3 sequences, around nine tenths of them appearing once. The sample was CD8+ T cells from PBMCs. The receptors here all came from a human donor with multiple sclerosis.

As DNA, the CDR3 is TGTGCCAGCAGCCAAGGAGGACTAGCGGGAAGATACGAGCAGTACTTC. Protein product: CASSQGGLAGRYEQYF. The J gene is TRBJ2-7, the V gene TRBV14, with 12 bases fitting TRBD2. V lost 1 base to trimming and J lost 4 bases; unmatched junction nucleotides: 5. Germline V gene sequence: CDR1 SGHDN, CDR2 FVKESK. The CDR3 spans 16 residues.

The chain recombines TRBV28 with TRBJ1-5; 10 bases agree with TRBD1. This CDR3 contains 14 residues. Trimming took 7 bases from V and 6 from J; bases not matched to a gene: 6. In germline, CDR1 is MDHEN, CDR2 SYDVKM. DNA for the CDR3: TGTGCCAGCACCCCTCGGGACAGGGGTCAGCCCCAGCATTTT. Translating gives CASTPRDRGQPQHF.

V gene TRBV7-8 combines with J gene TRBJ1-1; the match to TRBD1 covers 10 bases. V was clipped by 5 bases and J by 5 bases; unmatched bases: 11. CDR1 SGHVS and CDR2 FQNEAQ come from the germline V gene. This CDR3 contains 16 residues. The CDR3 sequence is CASSGRAGTGVTEAFF. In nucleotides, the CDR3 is TGTGCCAGCAGCGGACGTGCGGGGACAGGGGTGACTGAAGCTTTCTTT. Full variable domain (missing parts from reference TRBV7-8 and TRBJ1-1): GAGVSQSPRYKVAKRGQDVALRCDPISGHVSLFWYQQALGQGPEFLTYFQNEAQLDKSGLPSDRFFAERPEGSVSTLKIQRTQQEDSAVYLCASSGRAGTGVTEAFFGQGTRLTVV.

CDR3 sequence: CASSLLGGYYGYTF. CDR3 DNA sequence: TGTGCCAGCAGTTTGTTGGGAGGGTACTATGGCTACACCTTC. The chain couples TRBV27 to TRBJ1-2; D is unclear. V shed 3 bases and J shed 3 bases, with 11 bases lying between them. This CDR3 comprises 14 residues. Germline V CDR1 and CDR2: MNHEY, SMNVEV (reference sequence).